This T cell receptor beta chain originates from a study of cytomegalovirus exposure and HLA in healthy donors. Study-level findings and limits: In a later analysis, a genetic analysis reported fewer productive-TCR N-insertions in an Asian-associated ancestry cluster than the cohort average.

The PCR used 60 Vbeta and 13 Jbeta primers. TCRdb's table, derived via immunoSEQ multiplex PCR, lists solely in-frame clones and lacks some. The sample contains around 120,000 clones, 82% of which appear only once. This clone has only one observation. Its antigen is not identified. Sample: PBMCs. The sequence derives from a male donor in good health and CMV-seropositive.

The CDR3 protein is CASYAGYDRNTIYF. The CDR3, as DNA: TGTGCCTCGTACGCAGGGTATGACCGTAACACCATATATTTT. The chain recombines TRBV30 with TRBJ1-3; D is possibly TRBD1 (5 bases). This CDR3 is 14 amino acids long. Germline-derived CDR1 and CDR2 are GTSNPN and SVGIG (reference sequence). Trimming took off 7 bases at V and 7 bases at J, with 20 bases between the two ends.